One and the same sample provided the 21 T cell receptor beta chains below, sequenced in a study of T cell responses to AZD1222 COVID-19 vaccine. Sequencing was performed with immunoSEQ multiplex PCR; in TCRdb, only in-frame clones are kept and a portion is missing. This table holds 100,000 to 150,000 clones, about 87% found once. The specimen comprised peripheral blood, sampled on day 0 of AZD1222 vaccination. The receptor set was obtained from an adult in good health.

The J gene is TRBJ1-6, the V gene TRBV7-2, with 11 bases that match TRBD1. Germline values: CDR1 SGHTA, CDR2 FQGNSA. The CDR3 length is 15 residues. After removal of 1 base from V and 10 bases from J, the junction contained 3 bases not matched to a gene. CDR3 sequence: CASSLEDRGRSPLHF. CDR3 in DNA: TGTGCCAGCAGCTTAGAGGACAGGGGGCGATCACCCCTCCACTTT.

This clone showed up just once. The V and J genes are TRBV28 and TRBJ1-2; D is perhaps TRBD1 (5 bases). The CDR3 extends over 13 amino acids. Looked up from germline, CDR1 is MDHEN and CDR2 is SYDVKM. Trimming removed 2 bases at V and 8 bases at J, with 12 bases between. CDR3 sequence: CASSLTGTRGYTF. The CDR3 coding sequence is TGTGCCAGCAGTTTAACGGGGACGAGAGGCTACACCTTC.

V usage is TRBV11-3 and J usage is TRBJ1-5; the D gene is possibly TRBD1 (5 bases). This CDR3 has 13 residues. Germline-derived CDR1 and CDR2 are SGHNT and YENEEA. V was clipped by 0 bases and J by 10 bases, with 10 bases between them. The CDR3 region is CASSLESGGPQHF. In DNA, the CDR3 is TGTGCCAGCAGCTTAGAGAGCGGGGGTCCCCAGCATTTT.

The chain employs TRBV5-6 and TRBJ2-7; 10 nucleotides agree with TRBD2. J gave up 2 bases and V 2 bases, and 7 bases lay outside the gene matches. Germline CDR1 SGHDT, CDR2 YYEEEE. The CDR3 covers 16 residues. The CDR3 sequence: CASSFWTSGTTYEQYF. CDR3 coding DNA: TGTGCCAGCAGCTTCTGGACTAGCGGCACTACCTACGAGCAGTACTTC. Variable domain in full (rest from reference TRBV5-6 and TRBJ2-7): DAGVTQSPTHLIKTRGQQVTLRCSPKSGHDTVSWYQQALGQGPQFIFQYYEEEERQRGNFPDRFSGHQFPNYSSELNVNALLLGDSALYLCASSFWTSGTTYEQYFGPGTRLTVT.

The chain joins TRBV11-2 to TRBJ1-6, with no clear D. The CDR3 loop spans 14 amino acids. V lost 1 base to trimming and J lost 10 bases, with 11 bases between them. Germline lookup yields CDR1 SGHAT and CDR2 FQNNGV. In DNA form, the CDR3 reads TGTGCCAGCAGCTTAGTTAGGAGGAGCTCACCCCTCCACTTT. Translation: CASSLVRRSSPLHF.

The chain uses TRBV20-1 and TRBJ1-4; D is possibly TRBD1 (5 bases). Looked up from germline, CDR1 is DFQATT and CDR2 is SNEGSKA (reference sequence). CDR3 size: 11 residues. The CDR3 DNA follows: TGCGGGGGACTGCGTAATGAAAAACTGTTTTTT. As protein: CGGLRNEKLFF.

This clone was detected only once. The V call is TRBV2, the J call TRBJ2-5; D might be TRBD1 or TRBD2, each matching 5 bases. The V gene lost 6 bases and the J gene lost 3 bases, with 11 bases spanning the gap. Germline loops: CDR1 SNHLY, CDR2 FYNNEI. The CDR3 loop spans 13 amino acids. CDR3 sequence (DNA): TGTGCCAGCAGCCGGGAACAGGAAGAGACCCAGTACTTC. Its protein is CASSREQEETQYF.

The rearrangement joins TRBV27 to TRBJ2-7, with 11 nucleotides matching TRBD1. The V gene end was trimmed by 6 bases and the J gene end by 5 bases; junction bases not matched to a gene: 18. Germline CDR1 is MNHEY and CDR2 is SMNVEV (reference sequence). The CDR3 is 18 residues long. The CDR3 sequence is CASSPRIPGTGGVHEQYF. CDR3 nucleotide sequence: TGTGCCAGCAGCCCAAGAATCCCCGGGACAGGGGGTGTACACGAGCAGTACTTC.

The chain links TRBV2 to TRBJ1-4; D uncertain. The germline V and J ends were trimmed by 6 bases and 3 bases, with 14 bases remaining between them. There are 15 residues in the CDR3. CDR1 and CDR2 (germline): SNHLY, FYNNEI. The CDR3 spells CASSAFTGSNEKLFF. The CDR3 bases are TGTGCCAGCAGCGCCTTCACGGGGTCTAATGAAAAACTGTTTTTT.

The chain uses TRBV5-1 and TRBJ1-2; no clear D gene. Trimming took off 4 bases at V and 3 bases at J, with 16 bases between the two ends. Germline V gene lookup returns CDR1 SGHRS and CDR2 YFSETQ. The CDR3 spans 15 residues. CDR3 bases: TGCGCCAGCAGCCCGCGGGTCATCCAGGACTATGGCTACACCTTC. This translates into CASSPRVIQDYGYTF.

The rearrangement uses TRBV3-1 (or the pseudogene TRBV3-2) and TRBJ1-4; TRBD1 might be the D (5 bases). V was shortened by 1 base and J by 7 bases, with 13 bases between the two germline ends. CDR1 is LGHDT and CDR2 is YNNKEL in the germline V gene (reference sequence). CDR3 length equals 15 residues. The CDR3 protein is CASSQVAGAGEKLFF. The CDR3 nucleotides read TGTGCCAGCAGCCAAGTGGCCGGGGCGGGTGAAAAACTGTTTTTT.

There are a few counts of this clone. The chain has TRBV7-2 and TRBJ2-1; TRBD2 matches 8 bases. The CDR3 contains 16 residues. Germline V gives CDR1 SGHTA, CDR2 FQGNSA. Germline trimming cut 4 bases from V and 5 bases from J; bases unmatched to any gene: 10. The CDR3 region has the DNA TGTGCCAGCAGCTGGTCGGGGGGGCCTCACCACAATGAGCAGTTCTTC. This translates into CASSWSGGPHHNEQFF.

The chain joins TRBV27 to TRBJ1-1; no clear D. This CDR3 comprises 13 residues. The ends were cut back, 2 bases at V and 7 bases at J, with 11 bases in the middle. CDR1 is MNHEY, CDR2 SMNVEV, per germline (reference sequence). CDR3 sequence reads: CASSLAYGFEAFF. The CDR3 region has the DNA TGTGCCAGCAGTTTAGCGTACGGGTTTGAAGCTTTCTTT.

Points on this clone: Because the CDR3's place on the DNA is in doubt, the DNA is left out and the CDR3 is given as listed by TCRdb. The rearrangement uses TRBV21-1 and TRBJ2-7; the D segment call TRBD1 is taken from the table without a DNA check. TRBV21-1 is given as a pseudogene. The CDR3 extends over 15 residues, inclusive of both ends. CDR3: CASSKVGTGAHEQYF.

This rearrangement joins TRBV5-1 to TRBJ2-5, with TRBD1 identical over 10 bases. Germline V gene sequence: CDR1 SGHRS, CDR2 YFSETQ. This CDR3 region has 15 residues. V lost 6 bases and J lost 3; bases outside the gene matches: 8. The CDR3 DNA follows: TGCGCCAGCACCCCACGGACAGGGGGAGAAGAGACCCAGTACTTC. Translation: CASTPRTGGEETQYF.

The rearrangement uses TRBV6-1 and TRBJ1-5; 7 bases agree with TRBD1. The V gene end was trimmed by 5 bases and the J gene end by 4 bases; junction bases not matched to a gene: 5. The germline V gene encodes CDR1 MNHNS and CDR2 SASEGT. The CDR3 covers 14 residues. CDR3 region: CASSLKQGNQPQHF. For the CDR3, the DNA is TGTGCCAGCAGTTTAAAACAGGGGAATCAGCCCCAGCATTTT.

The genes are TRBV20-1 and TRBJ2-1; no clear D gene. The CDR3 length is 11 residues. V shed 6 bases and J shed 4 bases, with 7 bases lying between them. Germline V gene lookup returns CDR1 DFQATT and CDR2 SNEGSKA (reference sequence). The CDR3 region is CSANKYNEQFF. The CDR3 region has the DNA TGCAGTGCAAATAAGTACAATGAGCAGTTCTTC.

The gene calls are TRBV7-9 and TRBJ1-1, with D uncertain. The V gene lost 5 bases and the J gene lost 0 bases, with 10 bases spanning the gap. CDR3 length: 14 residues. CDR1 and CDR2 (germline): SEHNR, FQNEAQ (reference sequence). For the CDR3, the DNA is TGTGCCAGCAGCACGCGGGTTGTGAACACTGAAGCTTTCTTT. Translation: CASSTRVVNTEAFF.

The CDR3 protein is CASSEIQKNEKLFF. DNA of the CDR3: TGTGCCAGCAGTGAGATCCAGAAGAATGAAAAACTGTTTTTT. The V gene is TRBV2, the J gene TRBJ1-4; D call uncertain. V lost 3 bases and J lost 5, with 10 bases in between. Germline V lookup: CDR1 SNHLY, CDR2 FYNNEI. This CDR3 comprises 14 residues.

The rearrangement links TRBV19 to TRBJ2-7; no clear D. Trimming took 6 bases from V and 3 from J, leaving 12 bases between them. Germline lookup yields CDR1 LNHDA and CDR2 SQIVND (reference sequence). The CDR3 runs to 13 residues. This chain's CDR3 is CASSGDTSYEQYF. The CDR3 DNA follows: TGTGCCAGTAGCGGCGACACGAGCTACGAGCAGTACTTC. Based on the CDR3 plus reference TRBV19 and TRBJ2-7, the full variable domain is DGGITQSPKYLFRKEGQNVTLSCEQNLNHDAMYWYRQDPGQGLRLIYYSQIVNDFQKGDIAEGYSVSREKKESFPLTVTSAQKNPTAFYLCASSGDTSYEQYFGPGTRLTVT.

This sequence joins TRBV2 and TRBJ2-3; D perhaps matches TRBD1 (5 bases). The CDR3 is made up of 14 amino acids. The V end lost 4 bases, the J end lost 1 base, and 9 bases lay between the germline ends. Germline V gene lookup returns CDR1 SNHLY and CDR2 FYNNEI. The CDR3 DNA is TGTGCCAGCAGTGTCCAGGGTGGCACAGATACGCAGTATTTT. Encoded protein: CASSVQGGTDTQYF.